The 8 T cell receptor beta chains below all came from one sample that was sequenced in a study of blood T cell repertoires in COVID-19. Here immunoSEQ multiplex PCR was the method, and the copy in TCRdb shows in-frame clones only, minus some. The sample contains about 360,000 clones, over 75% of which appear only once. The specimen sequenced was PBMCs or T cells enriched from blood (not recorded which). Receptors were obtained from a man aged 40-50 years in a cohort exposed to, infected with or recovered from COVID-19 (not recorded which).

The chain couples TRBV15 to TRBJ1-3; D may be TRBD1 (6 bases). Trimming took 8 bases from V and 6 from J, leaving 14 bases between them. CDR3 length: 13 residues. The germline CDR1 and CDR2 sequences are LNHNV and YYDKDF (reference sequence). The CDR3 DNA reads TGTGCCACCGCCCGGGGGGGCGAAAACACCATATATTTT. Translated: CATARGGENTIYF.

The CDR3 loop reads CASSLDSGRTDTQYF. CDR3 sequence (DNA): TGTGCCAGCAGCTTGGATAGCGGGAGGACAGATACGCAGTATTTT. This chain joins TRBV5-4 and TRBJ2-3; 10 bases line up with TRBD2. This CDR3 contains 15 residues. The germline V gene has CDR1 SGHNT and CDR2 YYREEE (reference sequence). The V gene end was trimmed by 0 bases and the J gene end by 3 bases; junction bases not matched to a gene: 1. Combining the CDR3 with reference TRBV5-4 and TRBJ2-3 gives the whole variable domain ETGVTQSPTHLIKTRGQQVTLRCSSQSGHNTVSWYQQALGQGPQFIFQYYREEENGRGNFPPRFSGLQFPNYSSELNVNALELDDSALYLCASSLDSGRTDTQYFGPGTRLTVL.

The chain combines TRBV7-9 with TRBJ1-5; 7 bases are a match to TRBD1. Germline CDR1 and CDR2: SEHNR and FQNEAQ (reference sequence). This CDR3 has 13 residues. Trimming took 7 bases from V and 4 from J; bases not matched to a gene: 4. The CDR3 loop reads CASTTGANQPQHF. The DNA for the CDR3 is TGTGCCAGCACCACAGGGGCAAATCAGCCCCAGCATTTT.

The chain is built from TRBV19 and TRBJ1-6; no reliable D call. The CDR3 is 16 amino acids. The germline V and J ends were trimmed by 3 bases and 0 bases, with 9 bases remaining between them. Germline lookup yields CDR1 LNHDA and CDR2 SQIVND (reference sequence). In nucleotides, the CDR3 is TGTGCCAGTAGTATCCGGGAGAGCTCCTATAATTCACCCCTCCACTTT. Its protein is CASSIRESSYNSPLHF.

This CDR3 reads CASSESETGGETQYF. The CDR3 DNA is TGCGCCAGCAGTGAGTCAGAGACTGGCGGAGAGACCCAGTACTTC. The chain carries TRBV10-1 and TRBJ2-5, with D unclear. The V gene lost 0 bases and the J gene lost 4 bases, with 12 bases spanning the gap. CDR1 and CDR2 (germline): WNHNN, SYGVQD (reference sequence). The CDR3 contains 15 residues.

The V and J genes are TRBV7-6 and TRBJ2-7, with 10 bases matching TRBD2. The germline gives CDR1 SGHVS, CDR2 FNYEAQ. Losses at the gene ends were 6 bases for V and 1 base for J; bases not matched to a gene: 6. The CDR3 has 15 residues. The CDR3 spells CASSSTSGTSYEQYF. In DNA, the CDR3 is TGTGCCAGCAGTTCCACTAGCGGGACGTCCTACGAGCAGTACTTC.

As for this clone: The sample has other DNA sequences that encode this CDR3 too. The genes are TRBV19 and TRBJ1-5, with a tentative D call TRBD1 (5 bases). In germline, CDR1 is LNHDA, CDR2 SQIVND (reference sequence). Trimming removed 3 bases at V and 3 bases at J, with 9 bases between. CDR3 length equals 14 residues. CDR3 loop: CASSISGSNQPQHF. CDR3 coding DNA: TGTGCCAGTAGTATTTCAGGGTCCAATCAGCCCCAGCATTTT.

The chain carries TRBV12-5 and TRBJ2-7, with D unclear. Between the trimmed V and J ends, which lost 7 bases and 2 bases, there was a span of 15 bases. The CDR3 loop spans 14 amino acids. Germline CDR1 and CDR2: LGHNT and FRNRAP. CDR3 DNA: TGTGCTAGTGAATCGCGGTATCCTACCTACGAGCAGTACTTC. Protein: CASESRYPTYEQYF.